Reported below is one T cell receptor beta chain. Its antigen is not identified. The data belong to a study of cytomegalovirus exposure and HLA in healthy donors. The wider study: The early release's HLA-typed donors yielded roughly 85 million unique TCRs. Points from the study as a whole: A few of the chains that were CMV-associated were confirmed in vitro to be specific for CMV antigens. Across donors, sequencing depth was assumed by presence/absence analyses to be roughly uniform.

Healthy bone marrow donors made up the donors. This PCR relied on a set of 60 Vbeta primers and 13 Jbeta primers. TCRdb keeps only in-frame clones here, not all; method: immunoSEQ multiplex PCR. The sample shows about 140,000 clones, approximately 78% of them seen only once. CDR1 is GTSNPN and CDR2 is SVGIG in the germline V gene (reference sequence). This CDR3 comprises 14 residues. The V gene end was trimmed by 4 bases and the J gene end by 6 bases; junction bases not matched to a gene: 8. What was sequenced was PBMCs. The chain links TRBV30 to TRBJ1-2; 10 positions agree with TRBD1. This TCR derives from a woman aged 45 to 65 in good health and CMV-seropositive. The CDR3: CAWNRDRGMDGYTF. The CDR3, as DNA: TGTGCCTGGAACCGGGACAGGGGAATGGATGGCTACACCTTC.